The 2 T cell receptor beta chains in this list originate from one sample, sequenced in a study of CD8+CD57+ T cells in acquired aplastic anemia. Genomic DNA, the template, was used for profiling of the TCR beta VDJ and CDR3. One entry per CDR3 protein, called by TCRdb with MiXCR from the reads. Here the sample spans 250,000 or so distinct CDR3 sequences, around half being singletons. Patients picked for sequencing had shown CD8+CD57+ cell expansion detected by flow cytometry. The sequencing sample was made of sorted CD4+, CD8+, or CD8+CD57+ T cells (not recorded which) from PBMCs. The receptors come from a human donor with aplastic anemia.

Ten or more counts support this clonotype. The chain uses TRBV10-1 and TRBJ1-1, with 8 bases lining up with TRBD1. V gave up 6 bases and J gave up 4 bases; unmatched junction bases: 13. The germline V gene encodes CDR1 WNHNN and CDR2 SYGVQD (reference sequence). The CDR3 contains 16 residues. CDR3 sequence (DNA): TGCGCCAGCAGCCGACAGGGGCCGCCCGGTAGCACTGAAGCTTTCTTT. This sequence encodes CASSRQGPPGSTEAFF.

In the case of this clonotype: This may be a read error: a much more frequent sequence differs by one nucleotide. The rearrangement joins TRBV14 to TRBJ2-7, with 8 positions matching TRBD1. This CDR3 is built from 14 residues. Germline V gives CDR1 SGHDN, CDR2 FVKESK. This CDR3 is CAGSQDRATYEQYF. As DNA, the CDR3 is TGTGCCGGCAGCCAGGACAGGGCGACCTACGAGCAGTACTTC.